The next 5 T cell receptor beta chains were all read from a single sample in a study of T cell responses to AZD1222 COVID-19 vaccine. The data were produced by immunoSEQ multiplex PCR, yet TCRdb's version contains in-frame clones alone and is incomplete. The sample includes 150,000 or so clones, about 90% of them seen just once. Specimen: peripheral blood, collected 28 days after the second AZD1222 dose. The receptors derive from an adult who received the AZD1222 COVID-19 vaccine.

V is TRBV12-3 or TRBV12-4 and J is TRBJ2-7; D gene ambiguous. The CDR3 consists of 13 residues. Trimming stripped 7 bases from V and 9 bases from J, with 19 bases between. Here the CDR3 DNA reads TGTGCCAGCACCTCCCCGGCCAGGACGGCGCAGTACTTC. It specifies CASTSPARTAQYF.

In nucleotides, the CDR3 is TGTGCCAGCAGTCCACAGGGCATCTATGGCTACACCTTC. This sequence encodes CASSPQGIYGYTF. The rearrangement links TRBV6-6 to TRBJ1-2, with D perhaps TRBD1 (6 bases). Germline CDR1 and CDR2: MNHNY and SVGAGI (reference sequence). The CDR3 extends over 13 amino acids. Deletions cut 5 bases from V and 4 bases from J, with 11 bases between.

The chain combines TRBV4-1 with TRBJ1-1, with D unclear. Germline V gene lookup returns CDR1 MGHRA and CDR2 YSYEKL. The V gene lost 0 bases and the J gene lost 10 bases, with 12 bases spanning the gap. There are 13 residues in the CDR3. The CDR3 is CASSQDGPSGAFF. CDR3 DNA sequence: TGCGCCAGCAGCCAAGATGGACCTTCGGGAGCTTTCTTT.

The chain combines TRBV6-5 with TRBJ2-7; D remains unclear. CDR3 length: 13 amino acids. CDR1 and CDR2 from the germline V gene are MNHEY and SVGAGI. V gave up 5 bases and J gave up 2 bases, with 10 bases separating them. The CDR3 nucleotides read TGTGCCAGCAGTCCAATAAAGACCTACGAGCAGTACTTC. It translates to CASSPIKTYEQYF.

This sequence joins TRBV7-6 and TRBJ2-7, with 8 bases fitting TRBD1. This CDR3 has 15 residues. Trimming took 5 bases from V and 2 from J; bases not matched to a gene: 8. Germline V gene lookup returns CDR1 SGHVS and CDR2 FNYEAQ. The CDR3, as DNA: TGTGCCAGCAGCCCAAGGGCAGGGGGCCCCTACGAGCAGTACTTC. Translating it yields CASSPRAGGPYEQYF.